This record concerns one TCR beta chain sequence. Its antigen is still unknown. This record comes from a study of OX40 agonist ivuxolimab in advanced cancers. Study conclusions and caveats: At doses 0.1 to 3.0 mg/kg, CD4+ and CD8+ clones expanded.

Generated by immunoSEQ multiplex PCR, the TCRdb table keeps only in-frame clones and is missing some. This table holds approximately 110,000 clones, 80% to 95% found once. Germline CDR1 is LGHNA and CDR2 is YNFKEQ. Trimming shortened V by 4 bases and J by 3 bases, and 10 bases separated the two germline ends. This CDR3 region has 14 residues. This TCR was recovered from an adult with an advanced solid tumor such as melanoma, head and neck, liver or kidney cancer. The source material was CD4+ or CD8+ T cells sorted from blood, sampled in a trial of the OX40 agonist ivuxolimab. The V call is TRBV4-2, the J call TRBJ2-1; D is perhaps TRBD1 or TRBD2 (5 bases each). This CDR3 reads CASSRGDVYNEQFF. The CDR3 DNA sequence: TGTGCCAGCAGCCGAGGGGACGTCTACAATGAGCAGTTCTTC.